This T cell receptor (beta chain) came from a study of T cells after posttransplantation cyclophosphamide. In regard to this clone: Its antigen is currently unknown.

The related graft donor's blood sample was taken on the day of bone marrow donation. V was pared by 2 bases and J by 4 bases, with 7 bases between. Germline V lookup: CDR1 GTSNPN, CDR2 SVGIG (reference sequence). The CDR3 runs 12 residues. Repertoires were generated with immunoSEQ multiplex PCR, while TCRdb's copy carries only in-frame clones and drops some. The sample shows some 54,000 clones, 94% of them seen only once. Notes on the study in general: Tissue-infiltrating T cells from skin or gut overlapped little with blood T cells.

The material sequenced was PBMCs. The chain couples TRBV30 to TRBJ2-3; a possible D gene is TRBD2 (5 bases). This clonotype was obtained from a woman younger than 45 in good health and a related stem cell transplant donor. The CDR3 DNA follows: TGTGCCTGGAGTATCGGGGCAGATACGCAGTATTTT. Its translation: CAWSIGADTQYF.